A single T cell receptor (beta chain) is shown here with its context. This sample was included in a study of T-cell memory formation after mild COVID-19. The CDR3 sequence is 16 residues long. After removal of 3 bases from V and 3 bases from J, the junction contained 6 bases not matched to a gene. The germline gives CDR1 LGHNA, CDR2 YNFKEQ. TCRdb re-called the 5' RACE reads through MiXCR, storing one row per CDR3 protein. The sample lists a few hundred thousand distinct CDR3 sequences, about a fifth seen once, with roughly 9.1% in the top ten. The sequencing sample was made of PBMCs or a T cell subset sorted from them (not recorded which). This receptor was obtained from an adult woman who had mild COVID-19 (a few samples of this study predate the infection). Cell type and time point are not known. The chain couples TRBV4-2 to TRBJ2-1; 9 bases map to TRBD2. CDR3 protein: CASSQGLARGYNEQFF. The CDR3 DNA follows: TGTGCCAGCAGCCAGGGACTAGCTCGTGGCTACAATGAGCAGTTCTTC.